This is a list of T cell receptor beta chains from one sample in a study of regulatory T cells in long-lasting Graves disease. TCRdb fed the multiplex PCR reads into MiXCR, producing one record per CDR3 protein. The table shows approximately 400,000 distinct CDR3 sequences, with around 24% occurring only once. The sequencing here drew on peripheral blood mononuclear cells (PBMCs), taken when the disease was refractory, from a patient treated with antithyroid drugs. The receptors were gathered from a female donor with Graves disease. Each CDR3 is given with its conserved first and last residue. Fields, in order: J gene, D gene, V gene, clone size, CDR3 protein, CDR3 DNA. D genes are given only for firm matches. Only part of the rows carry a size: once, few, many, or a class if the clone is expanded.

j_gene: TRBJ1-2; d_gene: -; v_gene: TRBV12-3/TRBV12-4; abundance: -; CDR3aa: CASSPTQGTGYTF; CDR3nt: TGTGCCAGCAGTCCGACCCAGGGTACGGGCTACACCTTC
j_gene: TRBJ2-5; d_gene: -; v_gene: TRBV11-3; abundance: -; CDR3aa: CASSLEPSRLAKLQETQYF; CDR3nt: TGTGCCAGCAGCTTAGAGCCTTCCCGGCTAGCGAAACTCCAAGAGACCCAGTACTTC
j_gene: TRBJ2-4; d_gene: TRBD2; v_gene: TRBV6-1; abundance: -; CDR3aa: CASRQDGRAHKNIQYF; CDR3nt: TGTGCCAGCAGGCAGGATGGGAGGGCCCACAAAAACATTCAGTACTTC
j_gene: TRBJ2-5; d_gene: -; v_gene: TRBV5-4; abundance: -; CDR3aa: CASSLALFGETQYF; CDR3nt: TGTGCCAGCAGCTTGGCGCTATTCGGCGAGACCCAGTACTTC
j_gene: TRBJ1-4; d_gene: -; v_gene: TRBV7-2; abundance: many; CDR3aa: CASSLGVGGTNEKLFF; CDR3nt: TGTGCCAGCAGCTTAGGAGTGGGAGGGACTAATGAAAAACTGTTTTTT
j_gene: TRBJ1-2; d_gene: TRBD1; v_gene: TRBV30; abundance: few; CDR3aa: CAWNQGDYGYTF; CDR3nt: TGTGCCTGGAACCAGGGGGACTATGGCTACACCTTC
j_gene: TRBJ2-7; d_gene: -; v_gene: TRBV7-9; abundance: -; CDR3aa: CASSTDSGTYEQYF; CDR3nt: TGTGCCAGCAGCACCGACTCAGGTACCTACGAGCAGTACTTC
j_gene: TRBJ2-2; d_gene: -; v_gene: TRBV5-1; abundance: few; CDR3aa: CASGKGQGSLNTGELFF; CDR3nt: TGCGCCAGCGGAAAAGGCCAAGGGTCCCTGAACACCGGGGAGCTGTTTTTT
j_gene: TRBJ2-2; d_gene: -; v_gene: TRBV28; abundance: many; CDR3aa: CASSSEGAGELFF; CDR3nt: TGTGCCAGCAGTTCAGAGGGGGCCGGGGAGCTGTTTTTT
j_gene: TRBJ2-4; d_gene: TRBD1; v_gene: TRBV10-3; abundance: -; CDR3aa: CATGQGAAKNIQYF; CDR3nt: TGTGCCACCGGACAGGGGGCGGCCAAAAACATTCAGTACTTC
j_gene: TRBJ1-1; d_gene: -; v_gene: TRBV7-9; abundance: many; CDR3aa: CASSLGQINAFF; CDR3nt: TGTGCCAGCAGCCTCGGACAGATCAACGCTTTCTTT
j_gene: TRBJ1-1; d_gene: -; v_gene: TRBV20-1; abundance: -; CDR3aa: CSARESFDSWRTEAFF; CDR3nt: TGCAGTGCTAGAGAAAGTTTTGACAGTTGGAGGACTGAAGCTTTCTTT
j_gene: TRBJ1-1; d_gene: -; v_gene: TRBV5-1; abundance: few; CDR3aa: CASSPGHSVGEAFF; CDR3nt: TGCGCCAGCAGCCCGGGACACTCGGTGGGTGAAGCTTTCTTT
j_gene: TRBJ2-7; d_gene: -; v_gene: TRBV6-2/TRBV6-3; abundance: -; CDR3aa: CANSYSYEQYF; CDR3nt: TGTGCCAACAGTTATAGCTACGAGCAGTACTTC
j_gene: TRBJ1-1; d_gene: -; v_gene: TRBV30; abundance: few; CDR3aa: CAWTGAVNTEAFF; CDR3nt: TGTGCCTGGACAGGGGCGGTGAACACTGAAGCTTTCTTT
j_gene: TRBJ1-1; d_gene: -; v_gene: TRBV18; abundance: -; CDR3aa: CASSPLLTEMNTEAFF; CDR3nt: TGTGCCAGCTCACCACTTCTCACAGAAATGAACACTGAAGCTTTCTTT
j_gene: TRBJ1-1; d_gene: TRBD1; v_gene: TRBV2; abundance: many; CDR3aa: CASEGQPNTEAFF; CDR3nt: TGTGCCAGCGAGGGACAGCCCAACACTGAAGCTTTCTTT
j_gene: TRBJ2-5; d_gene: -; v_gene: TRBV5-1; abundance: few; CDR3aa: CASSWKKETQYF; CDR3nt: TGCGCCAGCAGCTGGAAGAAAGAGACCCAGTACTTC
j_gene: TRBJ2-7; d_gene: TRBD2; v_gene: TRBV6-1; abundance: few; CDR3aa: CASRVAGLSYEQYF; CDR3nt: TGTGCCAGCAGGGTAGCGGGACTCTCCTACGAGCAGTACTTC
j_gene: TRBJ2-7; d_gene: TRBD2; v_gene: TRBV5-1; abundance: many; CDR3aa: CASSLGGTSSYEQYF; CDR3nt: TGCGCCAGCAGCTTGGGGGGGACTAGTTCCTACGAGCAGTACTTC
j_gene: TRBJ2-7; d_gene: TRBD2; v_gene: TRBV11-2; abundance: -; CDR3aa: CASSSGLAGFYEQYF; CDR3nt: TGTGCCAGCAGTTCGGGACTAGCGGGCTTCTACGAGCAGTACTTC
j_gene: TRBJ2-7; d_gene: -; v_gene: TRBV2; abundance: -; CDR3aa: CASSDALDFSEQYF; CDR3nt: TGTGCCAGCAGTGATGCGCTAGATTTCAGCGAGCAGTACTTC
j_gene: TRBJ1-1; d_gene: -; v_gene: TRBV5-6; abundance: -; CDR3aa: CASSPGGKNTEAFF; CDR3nt: TGTGCCAGCAGCCCCGGGGGGAAGAACACTGAAGCTTTCTTT
j_gene: TRBJ1-1; d_gene: TRBD1; v_gene: TRBV28; abundance: few; CDR3aa: CASIGQVNTEAFF; CDR3nt: TGTGCCAGTATTGGACAGGTGAACACTGAAGCTTTCTTT
j_gene: TRBJ1-1; d_gene: -; v_gene: TRBV5-6; abundance: few; CDR3aa: CASSPVQNTEAFF; CDR3nt: TGTGCCAGCAGCCCGGTCCAGAACACTGAAGCTTTCTTT
j_gene: TRBJ2-7; d_gene: -; v_gene: TRBV7-9; abundance: many; CDR3aa: CASSQPRDSTYEQYF; CDR3nt: TGTGCCAGCAGCCAACCGCGGGACTCCACCTACGAGCAGTACTTC
j_gene: TRBJ2-1; d_gene: -; v_gene: TRBV7-2; abundance: -; CDR3aa: CASSLNVYNEQFF; CDR3nt: TGTGCCAGCAGCTTAAACGTCTACAATGAGCAGTTCTTC
j_gene: TRBJ1-6; d_gene: -; v_gene: TRBV6-4; abundance: -; CDR3aa: CASSNRGGLDSPLHF; CDR3nt: TGTGCCAGCAGTAACCGTGGGGGGCTTGATTCACCCCTCCACTTT
j_gene: TRBJ2-3; d_gene: -; v_gene: TRBV7-9; abundance: few; CDR3aa: CASSSTRTWSTDTQYF; CDR3nt: TGTGCCAGCAGCTCCACTAGAACCTGGAGCACAGATACGCAGTATTTT
j_gene: TRBJ2-7; d_gene: -; v_gene: TRBV20-1; abundance: -; CDR3aa: CSGHGWEMGAAGEQYF; CDR3nt: TGCAGTGGGCACGGTTGGGAGATGGGTGCTGCGGGCGAGCAGTACTTC
j_gene: TRBJ1-4; d_gene: TRBD1; v_gene: TRBV5-1; abundance: many; CDR3aa: CASDRQGYEKLFF; CDR3nt: TGCGCCAGCGATCGACAGGGATATGAAAAACTGTTTTTT
j_gene: TRBJ2-7; d_gene: -; v_gene: TRBV28; abundance: many; CDR3aa: CASRPGEPTYEQYF; CDR3nt: TGTGCCAGCAGGCCAGGGGAGCCTACCTACGAGCAGTACTTC
j_gene: TRBJ1-1; d_gene: -; v_gene: TRBV7-6; abundance: many; CDR3aa: CASSLEAGTNTEAFF; CDR3nt: TGTGCCAGCAGCTTAGAGGCAGGGACGAACACTGAAGCTTTCTTT
j_gene: TRBJ2-7; d_gene: -; v_gene: TRBV6-8; abundance: -; CDR3aa: CASSYSGTSYKQYF; CDR3nt: TGTGCCAGCAGTTACTCAGGTACCTCCTACAAGCAGTACTTC
j_gene: TRBJ2-7; d_gene: -; v_gene: TRBV6-1; abundance: many; CDR3aa: CASRLRWGNEQYF; CDR3nt: TGTGCCAGCAGATTACGTTGGGGTAACGAGCAGTACTTC
j_gene: TRBJ1-1; d_gene: TRBD1; v_gene: TRBV3-1; abundance: few; CDR3aa: CASSQRQGQGDAFF; CDR3nt: TGTGCCAGCAGCCAGAGACAGGGGCAGGGTGATGCTTTCTTT
j_gene: TRBJ2-4; d_gene: -; v_gene: TRBV30; abundance: -; CDR3aa: CAWSGDVRDIQYF; CDR3nt: TGTGCCTGGAGTGGGGACGTTCGGGACATTCAGTACTTC
j_gene: TRBJ2-5; d_gene: -; v_gene: TRBV7-2; abundance: -; CDR3aa: CASSFGILLRETQYF; CDR3nt: TGTGCCAGCAGCTTCGGGATCTTACTTCGGGAGACCCAGTACTTC
j_gene: TRBJ2-5; d_gene: TRBD1; v_gene: TRBV7-7; abundance: -; CDR3aa: CASSLERAVTKPRGRKETQYF; CDR3nt: TGTGCCAGCAGCTTAGAGAGGGCCGTGACTAAACCAAGGGGGCGCAAAGAGACCCAGTACTTC
j_gene: TRBJ2-2; d_gene: -; v_gene: TRBV5-5; abundance: few; CDR3aa: CASSLDTDTGELFF; CDR3nt: TGTGCCAGCAGCTTGGACACCGACACCGGGGAGCTGTTTTTT
j_gene: TRBJ1-1; d_gene: -; v_gene: TRBV6-1; abundance: -; CDR3aa: CASSELGRPYCTEAFF; CDR3nt: TGTGCCAGCAGTGAGCTCGGTCGGCCCTACTGCACTGAAGCTTTCTTT
j_gene: TRBJ1-1; d_gene: -; v_gene: TRBV6-1; abundance: -; CDR3aa: CASSAFWTATRNVPEAFF; CDR3nt: TGTGCCAGCAGTGCATTCTGGACAGCCACGAGAAATGTGCCTGAAGCTTTCTTT